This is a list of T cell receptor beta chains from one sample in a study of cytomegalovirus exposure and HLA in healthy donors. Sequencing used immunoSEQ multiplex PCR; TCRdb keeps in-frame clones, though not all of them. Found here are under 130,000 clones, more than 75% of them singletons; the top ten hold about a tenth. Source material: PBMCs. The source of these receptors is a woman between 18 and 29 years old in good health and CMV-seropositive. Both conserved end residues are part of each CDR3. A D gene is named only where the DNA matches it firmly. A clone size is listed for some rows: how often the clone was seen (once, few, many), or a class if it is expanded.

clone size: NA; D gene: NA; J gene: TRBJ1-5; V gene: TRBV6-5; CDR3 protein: CASSLVRWQPQHF; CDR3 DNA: TGTGCCAGCAGTTTGGTTAGATGGCAGCCCCAGCATTTT
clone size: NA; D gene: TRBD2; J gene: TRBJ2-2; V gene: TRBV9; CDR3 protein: CASSELAGSGTGELFF; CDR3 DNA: TGTGCCAGCAGCGAACTAGCGGGGTCCGGCACCGGGGAGCTGTTTTTT
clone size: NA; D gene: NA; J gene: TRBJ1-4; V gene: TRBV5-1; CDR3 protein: CASSLYRAGGIDEKLFF; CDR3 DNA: TGCGCCAGCAGCTTGTATCGGGCGGGGGGTATCGATGAAAAACTGTTTTTT
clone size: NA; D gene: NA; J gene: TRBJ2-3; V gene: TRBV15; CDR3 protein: CATSTATGDTQYF; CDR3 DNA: TGTGCCACCAGCACCGCGACGGGGGATACGCAGTATTTT
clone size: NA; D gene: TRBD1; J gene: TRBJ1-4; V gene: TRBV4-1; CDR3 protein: CASSQGGVPGQGNEKLFF; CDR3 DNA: TGCGCCAGCAGCCAAGGAGGGGTTCCCGGACAGGGTAATGAAAAACTGTTTTTT
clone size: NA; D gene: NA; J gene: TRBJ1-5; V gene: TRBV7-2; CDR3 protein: CASSRQGNQPQHF; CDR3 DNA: TGTGCCAGCAGCCGACAGGGCAATCAGCCCCAGCATTTT
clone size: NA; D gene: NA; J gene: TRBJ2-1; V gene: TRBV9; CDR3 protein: CASSVAGHNEQFF; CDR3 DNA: TGTGCCAGCAGCGTAGCTGGCCACAATGAGCAGTTCTTC
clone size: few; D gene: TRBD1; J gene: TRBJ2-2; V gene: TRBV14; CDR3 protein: CASSQVGWTGYTGELFF; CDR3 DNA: TGTGCCAGCAGCCAAGTTGGTTGGACAGGGTACACCGGGGAGCTGTTTTTT
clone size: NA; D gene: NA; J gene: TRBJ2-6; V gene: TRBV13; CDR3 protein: CASSLRGGALPSSGANVLTF; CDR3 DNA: TGTGCCAGCAGCTTAAGGGGCGGGGCCCTGCCAAGCTCTGGGGCCAACGTCCTGACTTTC
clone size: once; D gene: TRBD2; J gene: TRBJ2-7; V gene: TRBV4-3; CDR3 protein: CASSQGKLAGVYEQYF; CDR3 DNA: TGCGCCAGCAGCCAAGGAAAACTAGCGGGAGTCTACGAGCAGTACTTC
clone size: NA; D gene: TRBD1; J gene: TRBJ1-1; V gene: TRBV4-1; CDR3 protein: CASSHPQGRTEAFF; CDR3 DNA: TGCGCCAGCAGCCACCCACAGGGGAGGACTGAAGCTTTCTTT
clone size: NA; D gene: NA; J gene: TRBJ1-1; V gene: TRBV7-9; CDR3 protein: CASSRGQTNTEAFF; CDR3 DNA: TGTGCCAGCAGCCGAGGACAGACGAACACTGAAGCTTTCTTT
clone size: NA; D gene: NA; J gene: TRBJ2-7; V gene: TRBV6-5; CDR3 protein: CASSEDGATHEQYF; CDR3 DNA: TGTGCCAGCAGTGAGGATGGGGCAACGCACGAGCAGTACTTC
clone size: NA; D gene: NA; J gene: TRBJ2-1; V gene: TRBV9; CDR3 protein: CASSAQGGRLNEQFF; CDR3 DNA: TGTGCCAGCAGCGCGCAAGGGGGACGGTTAAATGAGCAGTTCTTC
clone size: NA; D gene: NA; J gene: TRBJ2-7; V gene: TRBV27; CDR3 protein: CASSGGTSSYEQYF; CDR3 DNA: TGTGCCAGCAGTGGGGGGACGTCCTCCTACGAGCAGTACTTC
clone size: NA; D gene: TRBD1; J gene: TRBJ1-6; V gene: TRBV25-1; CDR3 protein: CASGQVNNSPLHF; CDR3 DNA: TGTGCCAGCGGACAGGTCAATAATTCCCCCCTCCACTTT
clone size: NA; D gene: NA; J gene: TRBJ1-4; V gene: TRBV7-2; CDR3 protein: CASSLAPTNEKLFF; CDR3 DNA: TGTGCCAGCAGCTTAGCCCCGACTAATGAAAAACTGTTTTTT
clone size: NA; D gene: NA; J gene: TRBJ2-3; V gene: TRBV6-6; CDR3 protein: CASSYGLDTQYF; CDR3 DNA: TGTGCCAGCAGTTACGGCCTAGATACGCAGTATTTT
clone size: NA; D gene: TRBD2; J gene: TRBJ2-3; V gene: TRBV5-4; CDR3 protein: CASSTLGEGDTQYF; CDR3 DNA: TGTGCCAGCAGCACCCTGGGGGAGGGAGATACGCAGTATTTT
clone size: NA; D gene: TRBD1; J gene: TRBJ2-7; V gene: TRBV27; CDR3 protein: CASRNRGVPSEQYF; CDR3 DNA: TGTGCCAGCAGGAACAGGGGGGTTCCCTCCGAGCAGTACTTC
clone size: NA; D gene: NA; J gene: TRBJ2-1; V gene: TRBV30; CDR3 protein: CAWSQRNTYNEQFF; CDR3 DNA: TGTGCCTGGAGTCAGCGGAATACCTACAATGAGCAGTTCTTC
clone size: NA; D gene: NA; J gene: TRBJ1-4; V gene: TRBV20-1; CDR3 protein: CSARRAGAWFF; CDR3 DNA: TGCAGTGCTAGAAGGGCAGGGGCATGGTTTTTT
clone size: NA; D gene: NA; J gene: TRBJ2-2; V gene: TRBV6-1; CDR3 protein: CASSVGGANTGELFF; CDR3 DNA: TGTGCCAGCAGTGTAGGGGGGGCGAACACCGGGGAGCTGTTTTTT
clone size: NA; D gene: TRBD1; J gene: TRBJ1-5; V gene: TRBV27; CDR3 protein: CAIRTGGNQPQHF; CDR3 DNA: TGTGCCATCCGGACAGGGGGCAATCAGCCCCAGCATTTT
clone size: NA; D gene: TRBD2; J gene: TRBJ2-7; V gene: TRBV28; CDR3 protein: CASSPTGGISYEQYF; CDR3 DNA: TGTGCCAGCAGCCCTACGGGAGGGATATCCTACGAGCAGTACTTC
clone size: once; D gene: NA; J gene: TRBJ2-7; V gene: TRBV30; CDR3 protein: CAWSWAGGAGEQYF; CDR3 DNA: TGTGCCTGGAGTTGGGCCGGAGGGGCGGGCGAGCAGTACTTC
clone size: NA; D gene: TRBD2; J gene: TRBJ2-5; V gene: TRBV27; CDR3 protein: CASSLRSGLAEDQETQYF; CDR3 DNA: TGTGCCAGCAGTTTAAGGTCGGGACTAGCGGAAGATCAAGAGACCCAGTACTTC
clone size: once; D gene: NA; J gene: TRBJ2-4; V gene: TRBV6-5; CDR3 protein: CASSPLEAKNIQYF; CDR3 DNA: TGTGCCAGCAGTCCTCTAGAGGCCAAAAACATTCAGTACTTC
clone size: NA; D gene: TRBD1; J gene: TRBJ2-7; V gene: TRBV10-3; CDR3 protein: CAISEWDRGAYEQYF; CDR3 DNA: TGTGCCATCAGTGAGTGGGACAGGGGCGCCTACGAGCAGTACTTC
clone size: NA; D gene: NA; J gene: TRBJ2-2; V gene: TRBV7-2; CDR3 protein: CASSRDRGGTGELFF; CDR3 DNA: TGTGCCAGCAGCCGTGACAGGGGAGGGACCGGGGAGCTGTTTTTT
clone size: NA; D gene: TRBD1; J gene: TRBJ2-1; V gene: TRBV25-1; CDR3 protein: CASSAPQGALNEQFF; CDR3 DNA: TGTGCCAGCAGTGCCCCACAGGGGGCGCTCAATGAGCAGTTCTTC
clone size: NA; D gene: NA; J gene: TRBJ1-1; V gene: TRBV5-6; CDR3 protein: CASSLHREWVNTEAFF; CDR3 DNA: TGTGCCAGCAGCTTACACAGGGAGTGGGTGAACACTGAAGCTTTCTTT
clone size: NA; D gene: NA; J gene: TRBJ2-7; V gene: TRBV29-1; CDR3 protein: CSVRATPAYEQYF; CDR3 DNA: TGCAGCGTGAGGGCCACCCCGGCCTACGAGCAGTACTTC
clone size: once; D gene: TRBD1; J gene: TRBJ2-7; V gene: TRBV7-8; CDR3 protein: CASRLEQGPWYEQYF; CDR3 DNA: TGTGCCAGCAGGCTAGAACAGGGGCCGTGGTACGAGCAGTACTTC
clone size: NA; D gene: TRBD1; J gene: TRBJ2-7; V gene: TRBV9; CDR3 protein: CASSEGTGGSYEQYF; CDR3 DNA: TGTGCCAGCAGCGAAGGGACAGGGGGCTCCTACGAGCAGTACTTC
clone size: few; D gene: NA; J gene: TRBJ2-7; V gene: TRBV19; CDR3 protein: CASSIWRTSSVEQYF; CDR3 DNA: TGTGCCAGTAGTATTTGGAGGACTTCCTCAGTCGAGCAGTACTTC
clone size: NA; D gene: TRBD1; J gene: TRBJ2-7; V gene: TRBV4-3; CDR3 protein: CASSPGGSMQHEQYF; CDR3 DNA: TGCGCCAGCAGTCCAGGGGGCTCCATGCAACACGAGCAGTACTTC
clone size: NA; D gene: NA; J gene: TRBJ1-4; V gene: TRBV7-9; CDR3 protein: CASSPSDLSTNEKLFF; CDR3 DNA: TGTGCCAGCAGCCCTAGCGACTTATCAACTAATGAAAAACTGTTTTTT
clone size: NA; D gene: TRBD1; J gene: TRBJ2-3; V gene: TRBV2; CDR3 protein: CASSEARQGVTDTQYF; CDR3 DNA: TGTGCCAGCAGTGAAGCGCGGCAGGGGGTTACAGATACGCAGTATTTT
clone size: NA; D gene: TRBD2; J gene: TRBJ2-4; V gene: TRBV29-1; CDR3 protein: CSGKGLAEPFLENIQYF; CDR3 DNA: TGCAGCGGAAAGGGACTAGCGGAACCCTTCCTCGAAAACATTCAGTACTTC
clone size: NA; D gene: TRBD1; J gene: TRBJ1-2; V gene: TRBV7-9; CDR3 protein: CASSSTNSRDRGGYTF; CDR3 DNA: TGTGCCAGCAGCTCCACAAACAGCCGGGACAGGGGAGGCTACACCTTC
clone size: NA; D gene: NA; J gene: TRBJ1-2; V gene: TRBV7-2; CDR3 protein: CASSSKGGEGYTF; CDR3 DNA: TGTGCCAGCAGCTCAAAGGGGGGGGAAGGCTACACCTTC
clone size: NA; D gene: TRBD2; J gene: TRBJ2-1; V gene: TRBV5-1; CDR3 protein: CASSPSGGLAGGPSYNEQFF; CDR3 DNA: TGCGCCAGCAGCCCATCAGGAGGGCTAGCGGGGGGGCCCTCCTACAATGAGCAGTTCTTC
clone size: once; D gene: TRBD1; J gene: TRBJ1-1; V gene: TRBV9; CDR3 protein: CASSFDRGTEAFF; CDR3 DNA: TGTGCCAGCAGCTTCGACAGGGGCACTGAAGCTTTCTTT
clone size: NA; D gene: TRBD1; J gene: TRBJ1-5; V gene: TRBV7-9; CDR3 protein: CASSPGTGGFQPQHF; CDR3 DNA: TGTGCCAGCAGTCCCGGGACAGGGGGCTTTCAGCCCCAGCATTTT
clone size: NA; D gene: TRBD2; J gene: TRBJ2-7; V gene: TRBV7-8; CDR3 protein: CASSLVSLAGQQYF; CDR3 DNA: TGTGCCAGCAGCTTAGTATCCCTAGCGGGCCAGCAGTACTTC
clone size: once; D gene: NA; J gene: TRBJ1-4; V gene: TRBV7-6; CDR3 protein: CASSLASPNEKLFF; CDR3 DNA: TGTGCCAGCAGCTTAGCGAGTCCTAATGAAAAACTGTTTTTT
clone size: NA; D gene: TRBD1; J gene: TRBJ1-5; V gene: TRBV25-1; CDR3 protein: CASSDRQGGQPQHF; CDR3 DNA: TGTGCCAGCAGTGACCGACAGGGGGGGCAGCCCCAGCATTTT
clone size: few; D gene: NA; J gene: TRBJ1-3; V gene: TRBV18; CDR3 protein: CASSPRYYSGNTIYF; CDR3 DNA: TGTGCCAGCTCACCCCGGTACTACTCTGGAAACACCATATATTTT
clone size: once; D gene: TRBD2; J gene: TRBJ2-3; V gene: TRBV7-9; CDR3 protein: CASSLDGGGTDTQYF; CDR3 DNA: TGTGCCAGCAGCTTAGATGGGGGGGGCACAGATACGCAGTATTTT
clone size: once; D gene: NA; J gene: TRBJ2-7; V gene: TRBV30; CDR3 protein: CAWSVSSAGQYF; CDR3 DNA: TGTGCCTGGAGTGTGTCTAGCGCGGGGCAGTACTTC
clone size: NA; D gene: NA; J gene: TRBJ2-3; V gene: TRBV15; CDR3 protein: CATSRGQADTQYF; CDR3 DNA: TGTGCCACCAGCAGAGGCCAGGCAGATACGCAGTATTTT
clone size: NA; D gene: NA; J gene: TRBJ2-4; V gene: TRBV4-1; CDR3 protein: CASSQAREETSKNIQYF; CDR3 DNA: TGCGCCAGCAGCCAAGCTAGGGAGGAGACAAGCAAAAACATTCAGTACTTC
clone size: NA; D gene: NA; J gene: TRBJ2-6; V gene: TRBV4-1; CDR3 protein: CASSQGYRELGAGANVLTF; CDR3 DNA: TGCGCCAGCAGCCAAGGGTACAGGGAACTTGGTGCTGGGGCCAACGTCCTGACTTTC
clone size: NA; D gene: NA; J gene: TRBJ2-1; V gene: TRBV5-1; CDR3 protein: CASSNAPGGSYNEQFF; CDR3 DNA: TGCGCCAGCAGCAACGCTCCCGGAGGCTCCTACAATGAGCAGTTCTTC
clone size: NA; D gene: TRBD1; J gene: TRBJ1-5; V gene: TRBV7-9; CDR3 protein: CASSLDRVQEPQHF; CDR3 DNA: TGTGCCAGCAGCTTGGACAGGGTTCAGGAACCCCAGCATTTT
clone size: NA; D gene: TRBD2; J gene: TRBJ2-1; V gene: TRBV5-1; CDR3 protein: CASSLGLVGEQFF; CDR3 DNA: TGCGCCAGCAGCCTCGGACTAGTTGGGGAGCAGTTCTTC
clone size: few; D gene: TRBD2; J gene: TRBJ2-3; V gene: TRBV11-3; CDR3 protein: CASSLGAGGTTDTQYF; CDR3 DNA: TGTGCCAGCAGCTTAGGAGCGGGGGGGACGACAGATACGCAGTATTTT
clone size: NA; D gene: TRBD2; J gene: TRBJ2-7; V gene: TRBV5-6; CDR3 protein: CASRGVGGPDEQYF; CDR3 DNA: TGTGCCAGCAGAGGGGTGGGAGGGCCGGACGAGCAGTACTTC
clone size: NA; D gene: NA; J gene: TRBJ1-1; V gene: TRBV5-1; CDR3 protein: CASSLYGLNTEAFF; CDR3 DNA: TGCGCCAGCAGCTTGTATGGCCTTAACACTGAAGCTTTCTTT